The source of this T cell receptor beta chain is a study of OX40 agonist ivuxolimab in advanced cancers. Study observations and caveats: At doses 0.1 to 3.0 mg/kg, CD4+ and CD8+ clones expanded.

TCRdb's table, derived via immunoSEQ multiplex PCR, lists solely in-frame clones and lacks some. The table lists 20,000 to 25,000 clones, more than 65% of them singletons. The V end lost 6 bases, the J end lost 0 bases, and 9 bases lay between the germline ends. CDR3 length: 14 residues. CDR1 is MNHNS, CDR2 SASEGT, per germline. Notes on this clone: The antigen remains undetermined.

Blood samples were obtained at baseline, cycle 4 day 1, and cycle 7 day 1. The receptor was derived from an adult with an advanced solid tumor such as melanoma, head and neck, liver or kidney cancer. The chain carries TRBV6-1 and TRBJ1-3; no clear D gene. Sequencing used CD4+ or CD8+ T cells sorted from blood, obtained in a trial of the OX40 agonist ivuxolimab. This CDR3 is CASRMALSGNTIYF. The CDR3 nucleotides read TGTGCCAGCAGAATGGCCCTCTCTGGAAACACCATATATTTT.